This is a list of T cell receptor beta chains from one sample in a study of OX40 agonist ivuxolimab in advanced cancers. The protocol was immunoSEQ multiplex PCR, while the TCRdb copy is restricted to in-frame clones and leaves out a portion. The repertoire has tens of thousands of clones, roughly 94% of them found once; the top ten carry about 10%. Here the sequenced sample was CD4+ or CD8+ T cells sorted from blood, taken in a trial of the OX40 agonist ivuxolimab. Receptor source: an adult with an advanced solid tumor such as melanoma, head and neck, liver or kidney cancer. Each CDR3 is given with its conserved first and last residue. Fields, in order: J gene, V gene, CDR3 protein.

TRBJ2-7 | TRBV18 | CASSPPRGVGEQYF
TRBJ1-2 | TRBV27 | CASSSFGGAYGYTF
TRBJ2-1 | TRBV28 | CASSLRISSYNEQFF
TRBJ2-3 | TRBV7-6 | CASSPMAGSDTQYF
TRBJ2-7 | TRBV27 | CASSFGSWAYEQYF
TRBJ2-1 | TRBV19 | CASTPGYNEQFF
TRBJ2-1 | TRBV6-5 | CASSSGTWEFEEQFF
TRBJ1-5 | TRBV11-2 | CASSLGPGSNQPQHF
TRBJ1-2 | TRBV13 | CASSQGGIYGYTF
TRBJ2-1 | TRBV7-6 | CASSLDGQGGFNEQFF
TRBJ2-7 | TRBV11-2 | CASSFTSGREQYF
TRBJ1-6 | TRBV28 | CASSSGRDVQYNSPLHF
TRBJ2-7 | TRBV27 | CASRWLGGSSYEQYF
TRBJ2-5 | TRBV4-3 | CASSQARRGAETQYF
TRBJ2-1 | TRBV11-3 | CASSPRTSGERSHEQFF
TRBJ2-1 | TRBV4-2 | CASSPLGLADYNEQFF
TRBJ2-2 | TRBV27 | CASSSRLAGRTGELFF
TRBJ1-4 | TRBV7-7 | CASSSVSGEKLFF
TRBJ2-3 | TRBV4-1 | CASSQVSGGDSTDTQYF
TRBJ2-7 | TRBV4-2 | CASSPGQGDDEQYF
TRBJ2-1 | TRBV29-1 | CSVVTSGYNEQFF
TRBJ2-7 | TRBV13 | CASSYSYEQYF
TRBJ1-2 | TRBV4-3 | CASSQQDSSTYGYTF
TRBJ1-2 | TRBV4-3 | CASSQEGQGVPYGYTF
TRBJ2-3 | TRBV27 | CASSLGGYTDTQYF
TRBJ2-7 | TRBV19 | CASSIGGTAYEQYF
TRBJ2-7 | TRBV27 | CASSLYDPGQGAYEQYF